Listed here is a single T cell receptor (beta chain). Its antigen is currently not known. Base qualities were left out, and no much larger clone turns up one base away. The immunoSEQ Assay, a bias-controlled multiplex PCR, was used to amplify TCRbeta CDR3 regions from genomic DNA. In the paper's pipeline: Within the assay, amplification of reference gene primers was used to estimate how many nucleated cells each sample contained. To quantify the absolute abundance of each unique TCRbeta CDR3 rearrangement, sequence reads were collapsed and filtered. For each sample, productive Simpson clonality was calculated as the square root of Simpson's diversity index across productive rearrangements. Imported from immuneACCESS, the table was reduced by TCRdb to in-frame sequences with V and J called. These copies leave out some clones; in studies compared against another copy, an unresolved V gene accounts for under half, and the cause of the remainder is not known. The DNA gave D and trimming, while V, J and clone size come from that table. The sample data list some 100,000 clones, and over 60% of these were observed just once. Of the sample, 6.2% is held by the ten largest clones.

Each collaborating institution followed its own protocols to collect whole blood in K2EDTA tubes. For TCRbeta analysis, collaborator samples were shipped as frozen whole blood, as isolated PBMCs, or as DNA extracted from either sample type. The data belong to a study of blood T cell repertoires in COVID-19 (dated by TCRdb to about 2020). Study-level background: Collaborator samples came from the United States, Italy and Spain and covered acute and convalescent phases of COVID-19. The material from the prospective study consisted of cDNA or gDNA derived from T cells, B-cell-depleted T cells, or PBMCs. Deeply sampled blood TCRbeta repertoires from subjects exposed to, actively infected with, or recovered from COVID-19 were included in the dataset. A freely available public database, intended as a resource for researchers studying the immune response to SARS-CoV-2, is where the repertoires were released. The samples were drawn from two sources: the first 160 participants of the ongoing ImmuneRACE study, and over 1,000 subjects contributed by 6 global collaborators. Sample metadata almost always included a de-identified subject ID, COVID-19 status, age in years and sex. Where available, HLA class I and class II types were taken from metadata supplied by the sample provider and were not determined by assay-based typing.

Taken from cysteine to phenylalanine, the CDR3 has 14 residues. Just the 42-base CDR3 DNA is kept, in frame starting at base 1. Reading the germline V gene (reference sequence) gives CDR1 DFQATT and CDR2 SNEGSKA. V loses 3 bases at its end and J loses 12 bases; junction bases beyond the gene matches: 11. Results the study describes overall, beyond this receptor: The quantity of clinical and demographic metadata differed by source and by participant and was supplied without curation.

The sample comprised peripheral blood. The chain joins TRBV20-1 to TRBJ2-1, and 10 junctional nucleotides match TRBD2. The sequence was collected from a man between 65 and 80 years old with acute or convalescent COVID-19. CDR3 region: CSASFLAGARVQFF. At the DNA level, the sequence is TGCAGTGCTAGTTTTCTAGCGGGGGCGAGGGTGCAGTTCTTC.